The present TCR beta chain was sequenced within a study of beta chain features in type 1 diabetes. For this clone: The antigen remains undetermined.

What was sequenced were expressed TCRB transcripts, since all of the isolated RNA had been reverse transcribed. Assay: immunoSEQ multiplex PCR; the TCRdb copy retains only in-frame clones and omits some. The sample consists of about 170,000 clones, about 7.8% of them appearing once. V gave up 2 bases and J gave up 7 bases; unmatched junction bases: 7. The germline CDR1 and CDR2 sequences are SGHVS and FQNEAQ. The CDR3 totals 14 residues. There was one heparinised blood draw per donor, averaging about 116 mL. Study outcomes and limitations: TCRB CDR3s were moderately but significantly shorter in Type 1 diabetes patients in all four CD4+ subsets. Short templates might get an advantage during PCR, and this would be equal in patients and controls.

The genes are TRBV7-8 and TRBJ1-1, with 7 nucleotides matching TRBD1. The material sequenced was central memory CD4+ T cells from blood. The clonotype originates from a woman between 35 and 50 years old with type 1 diabetes. The CDR3 spells CASSLMGQIIEAFF. CDR3 sequence (DNA): TGTGCCAGCAGCTTAATGGGACAGATTATTGAAGCTTTCTTT.